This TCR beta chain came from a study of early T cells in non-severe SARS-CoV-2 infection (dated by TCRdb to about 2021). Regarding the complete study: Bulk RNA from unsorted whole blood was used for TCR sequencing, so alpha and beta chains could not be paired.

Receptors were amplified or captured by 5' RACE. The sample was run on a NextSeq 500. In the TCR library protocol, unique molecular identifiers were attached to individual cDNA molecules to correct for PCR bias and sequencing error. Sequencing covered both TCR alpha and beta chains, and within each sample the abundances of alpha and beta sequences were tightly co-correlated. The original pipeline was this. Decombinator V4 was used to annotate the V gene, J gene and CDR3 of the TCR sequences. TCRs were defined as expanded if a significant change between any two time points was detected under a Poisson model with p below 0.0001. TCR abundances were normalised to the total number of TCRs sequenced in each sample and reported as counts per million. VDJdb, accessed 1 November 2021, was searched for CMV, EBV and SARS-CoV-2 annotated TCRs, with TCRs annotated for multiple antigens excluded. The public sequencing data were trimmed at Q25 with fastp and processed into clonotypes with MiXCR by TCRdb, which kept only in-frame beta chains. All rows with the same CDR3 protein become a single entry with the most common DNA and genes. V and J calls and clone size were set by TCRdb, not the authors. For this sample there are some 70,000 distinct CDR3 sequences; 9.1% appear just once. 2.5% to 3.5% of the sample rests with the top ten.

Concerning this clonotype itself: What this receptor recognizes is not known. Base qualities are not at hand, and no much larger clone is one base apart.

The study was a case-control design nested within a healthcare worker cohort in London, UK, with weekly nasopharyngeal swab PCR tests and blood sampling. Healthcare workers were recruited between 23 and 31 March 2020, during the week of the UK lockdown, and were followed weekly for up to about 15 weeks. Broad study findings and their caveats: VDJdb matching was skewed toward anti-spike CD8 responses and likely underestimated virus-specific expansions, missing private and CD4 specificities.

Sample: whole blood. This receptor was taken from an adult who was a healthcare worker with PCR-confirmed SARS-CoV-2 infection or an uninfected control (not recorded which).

The CDR3 region reads CASSYSGLAAYEQYF. The nucleotide sequence is given as TGTGCCAGCAGTTACTCGGGACTAGCAGCCTACGAGCAGTACTTC. This chain joins TRBV6-5 to TRBJ2-7, with TRBD2 matching 9 junction bases. The germline V gene encodes CDR1 MNHEY and CDR2 SVGAGI. From cysteine to phenylalanine, the CDR3 is 15 amino acids long. Only the CDR3 region is kept as DNA, spanning 45 bases read in frame from base 1. After removal of 0 bases from V and 2 bases from J, the junction retains 2 bases not matched to a gene.